This T cell receptor (beta chain) is drawn from a study of blood T cell repertoires in COVID-19. Study in general: In each case, the material was cDNA or gDNA derived from T cells, B-cell-depleted T cells, or PBMCs.

In assigning cohorts, the study relied on participant-reported clinical history. Assay: immunoSEQ multiplex PCR; the TCRdb copy retains only in-frame clones and omits some. The sample carries around 190,000 clones, approximately 90% recorded once. Germline CDR1 is MNHGY and CDR2 is SAAAGT. The CDR3 is 16 amino acids. With 5 bases clipped from V and 0 bases from J, the junction kept 8 bases outside the gene matches. The genes are TRBV6-8 and TRBJ2-7; TRBD1 matches at 9 bases. Sample: PBMCs or T cells enriched from blood (not recorded which). The receptor was derived from a man between 18 and 29 years old with acute COVID-19. The CDR3 sequence: CASSPPPGQGSYEQYF. The DNA for the CDR3 is TGTGCCAGCAGTCCCCCTCCGGGACAGGGCTCCTACGAGCAGTACTTC.